This T cell receptor beta chain was recorded in a study of shared clonotypes between healthy human individuals. General observations from the study: Between several donors, naive CD4 clonotypes were shared at a level of about 5%. Only blood samples were collected, and tissue repertoires likely differ.

Comment on this clone: The antigen is unknown.

Donors comprised healthy HIV-negative adults lacking recent acute infections or vaccinations. TCRdb keeps only in-frame clones here, not all; method: immunoSEQ multiplex PCR. The sample yields a few hundred thousand clones, around 97% seen once. V was shortened by 1 base and J by 7 bases, with 13 bases between the two germline ends. There are 15 residues in the CDR3. CDR1 is MGHRA and CDR2 is YSYEKL in the germline V gene. The clonotype originates from a woman in her twenties or thirties in good health. This chain joins TRBV4-1 and TRBJ1-4; possible D gene TRBD1, 6 bases. Sequenced material: naive CD4+ T cells sorted from blood. The subset: CD45RA+ positively selected. Here the CDR3 reads CASSQGTAVFEKLFF. The CDR3 coding sequence is TGCGCCAGCAGCCAAGGGACAGCCGTTTTTGAAAAACTGTTTTTT.